This is a list of T cell receptor beta chains from one sample in a study of shared clonotypes between healthy human individuals. Produced via immunoSEQ multiplex PCR; TCRdb's table is partial and in-frame only. Of nearly 750,000 clones in the sample, 55% to 80% were seen once. The specimen was memory CD4+ T cells sorted from blood. The source of these receptors is a woman in her twenties or thirties in good health. The CDR3 runs from the conserved cysteine through the conserved F or W. Each record gives: CDR3 protein, CDR3 DNA, V gene, D gene, J gene, clone size. A D gene is named only where the DNA matches it firmly. Clone size is stated in some rows and not others, as once, few, many or a class when expanded.

CDR3: CASSLVGEAFF
DNA: TGTGCCAGCAGCTTAGTAGGGGAAGCTTTCTTT
V: TRBV7-8
D: .
J: TRBJ1-1
size: .

CDR3: CASSFGQTYGYTF
DNA: TGTGCCAGCAGTTTCGGACAGACCTATGGCTACACCTTC
V: TRBV27
D: .
J: TRBJ1-2
size: .

CDR3: CASSIDSGTGGYNEQFF
DNA: TGTGCCAGTAGTATAGATAGCGGGACAGGGGGCTACAATGAGCAGTTCTTC
V: TRBV19
D: TRBD1
J: TRBJ2-1
size: many

CDR3: CSARPGEQFF
DNA: TGCAGTGCTAGGCCAGGTGAGCAGTTCTTC
V: TRBV20-1
D: .
J: TRBJ2-1
size: few

CDR3: CASSRGTSGTDTQYF
DNA: TGTGCCAGCAGCCGCGGGACTAGCGGCACAGATACGCAGTATTTT
V: TRBV2
D: TRBD2
J: TRBJ2-3
size: .

CDR3: CASSSFGEQFF
DNA: TGTGCCAGCAGCTCATTCGGTGAGCAGTTCTTC
V: TRBV11-2
D: .
J: TRBJ2-1
size: .

CDR3: CASSKNRGNTIYF
DNA: TGTGCCAGCAGTAAAAACCGTGGAAACACCATATATTTT
V: TRBV6-1
D: .
J: TRBJ1-3
size: .

CDR3: CASSRSSYNEQFF
DNA: TGTGCCAGCAGTCGAAGCTCCTACAATGAGCAGTTCTTC
V: TRBV27
D: .
J: TRBJ2-1
size: .

CDR3: CASRDTQPQHF
DNA: TGTGCCAGCAGGGATACGCAGCCCCAGCATTTT
V: TRBV28
D: .
J: TRBJ1-5
size: .

CDR3: CASSSGTQLKKLFF
DNA: TGTGCCAGCAGTTCCGGGACCCAGCTCAAAAAACTGTTTTTT
V: TRBV6-6
D: .
J: TRBJ1-4
size: .

CDR3: CASSDLEEREGPYNEQFF
DNA: TGTGCCAGCAGTGATCTTGAAGAGAGGGAGGGCCCCTACAATGAGCAGTTCTTC
V: TRBV25-1
D: TRBD2
J: TRBJ2-1
size: many

CDR3: CASSLSRGRGQETQYF
DNA: TGTGCCAGCAGTTTATCTCGAGGCAGGGGCCAAGAGACCCAGTACTTC
V: TRBV28
D: .
J: TRBJ2-5
size: .

CDR3: CASSQEGSTDTQYF
DNA: TGTGCCAGCAGCCAAGAAGGGAGCACAGATACGCAGTATTTT
V: TRBV4-2
D: .
J: TRBJ2-3
size: .

CDR3: CASSLDGLRAGVGAFF
DNA: TGCGCCAGCAGCTTGGATGGTTTGAGGGCGGGGGTTGGAGCTTTCTTT
V: TRBV5-1
D: .
J: TRBJ1-1
size: few

CDR3: CASSPSGQGVGELFF
DNA: TGTGCCAGCAGCCCCTCGGGACAGGGGGTCGGGGAGCTGTTTTTT
V: TRBV5-4
D: TRBD1
J: TRBJ2-2
size: few

CDR3: CASSETGQIYEQYF
DNA: TGTGCCAGCAGTGAGACGGGACAGATCTACGAGCAGTACTTC
V: TRBV25-1
D: TRBD1
J: TRBJ2-7
size: .

CDR3: CASSLAGGPTGELFF
DNA: TGTGCCAGCAGCTTAGCGGGAGGGCCCACCGGGGAGCTGTTTTTT
V: TRBV11-2
D: TRBD2
J: TRBJ2-2
size: .

CDR3: CAWSSLGTSSYNEQFF
DNA: TGTGCCTGGAGCTCCCTCGGAACTTCCTCCTACAATGAGCAGTTCTTC
V: TRBV30
D: .
J: TRBJ2-1
size: many

CDR3: CASSELSLAEAFF
DNA: TGTGCCAGCAGTGAACTCAGCTTGGCTGAAGCTTTCTTT
V: TRBV2
D: .
J: TRBJ1-1
size: .

CDR3: CAWSRLAINEQFF
DNA: TGTGCCTGGAGCCGGCTAGCGATCAATGAGCAGTTCTTC
V: TRBV30
D: .
J: TRBJ2-1
size: few

CDR3: CASSVGERGSTDTQYF
DNA: TGTGCCAGCAGCGTAGGTGAGCGGGGAAGCACAGATACGCAGTATTTT
V: TRBV9
D: TRBD2
J: TRBJ2-3
size: .

CDR3: CASSLGAGGPDEQFF
DNA: TGTGCCAGCAGCTTGGGGGCGGGAGGGCCCGATGAGCAGTTCTTC
V: TRBV11-2
D: TRBD2
J: TRBJ2-1
size: .

CDR3: CASSVNRGRNYEQYF
DNA: TGTGCCAGCAGCGTAAACAGGGGGCGTAACTACGAGCAGTACTTC
V: TRBV7-6
D: TRBD1
J: TRBJ2-7
size: .

CDR3: CASSMSWGNEKLFF
DNA: TGTGCCAGTAGTATGAGCTGGGGTAATGAAAAACTGTTTTTT
V: TRBV19
D: .
J: TRBJ1-4
size: .